These T cell receptor beta chains were read from a single sample in a study of cytomegalovirus exposure and HLA in healthy donors. TCRdb's copy holds only in-frame clones and misses some; the assay was immunoSEQ multiplex PCR. This table has under 300,000 clones, 65% to 85% appearing once. The sample taken for sequencing was PBMCs. The receptors here all came from a female donor in good health and CMV-seronegative. CDR3s include the opening cysteine and the closing phenylalanine or tryptophan.

V,J,CDR3
TRBV6-1,TRBJ1-1,CASSSEGEGRAFF
TRBV11-3,TRBJ1-1,CASSPGATGTTEAFF
TRBV23-1,TRBJ2-7,CASSQSTRDVSYEQYF
TRBV29-1,TRBJ1-3,CSVGLLGNTIYF
TRBV30,TRBJ2-4,CAWTTKNIQYF
TRBV25-1,TRBJ1-5,CASNSGNQPQHF
TRBV12-2,TRBJ1-2,CASRSTGSRGVGGYTF
TRBV6-6,TRBJ2-1,CASTIVGTAYNEQFF
TRBV4-1,TRBJ1-5,CASSQWADGNQPQHF
TRBV29-1,TRBJ1-1,CSVYGTANTEAFF
TRBV11-2,TRBJ2-1,CASSSYSGNEQFF
TRBV5-4,TRBJ2-7,CASSLEQRGYEQYF
TRBV7-8,TRBJ2-2,CASSLASGRPNTGELFF
TRBV19,TRBJ2-7,CASRRDRGNGEQYF